These 3 T cell receptor beta chains originate from one sample sequenced in a study of T cells in Graves' hyperthyroidism and ophthalmopathy. RNA transcripts yielded amplified TCR beta CDR3 regions. First-round RT-PCR targeting the TCR CDR3 was performed with the HTBI primer set. TCRdb redid the calling of the multiplex PCR reads with MiXCR, one entry per CDR3 protein. Of 500,000 to 700,000 distinct CDR3 sequences detected, 16% appear once; the ten largest clones hold 15% to 20%. Source material: blood. These receptors were collected from a woman younger than 30 with Graves' hyperthyroidism.

This clonotype was observed many times. This chain uses TRBV7-2 with TRBJ1-2; no firm D call. The CDR3 loop spans 14 amino acids. CDR1 is SGHTA and CDR2 is FQGNSA in the germline V gene. The germline V and J ends were trimmed by 1 base and 8 bases, with 14 bases remaining between them. The CDR3: CASSLERKADGYTF. The CDR3 bases are TGTGCCAGCAGCTTAGAACGCAAGGCTGACGGCTACACCTTC.

The table lists this clonotype with many counts. The chain couples TRBV10-3 to TRBJ2-1, with 9 bases aligning to TRBD2. The CDR3 sequence is 15 residues long. Germline lookup yields CDR1 ENHRY and CDR2 SYGVKD. Trimming at V came to 2 bases and at J to 2 bases, leaving 1 base not matched to a gene. The CDR3 sequence is CAISEGLAPYNEQFF. CDR3 DNA: TGTGCCATCAGTGAGGGACTAGCGCCCTACAATGAGCAGTTCTTC.

This chain links TRBV6-1 with TRBJ1-2; 8 nucleotides align to TRBD1. CDR1 and CDR2 (germline): MNHNS, SASEGT. V lost 5 bases, J lost 7 bases, and 15 bases stayed unmatched. The CDR3 contains 16 residues. As DNA, the CDR3 is TGTGCCAGCAGTACGCTTCCGGGACAGGTGGCTCGTGGCTACACCTTC. This translates into CASSTLPGQVARGYTF.